A single T cell receptor beta chain is shown here with its context. Sampled while nominally healthy, donors likely had unrecorded immune exposures. The CDR3 covers 15 residues. The V gene lost 3 bases and the J gene lost 6 bases, with 18 bases spanning the gap. Germline V CDR1 and CDR2: SQVTM, ANQGSEA. The data stem from a study of cytomegalovirus exposure and HLA in healthy donors. The primer mix had 60 Vbeta and 13 Jbeta primers. Measured with immunoSEQ multiplex PCR; TCRdb has only the in-frame clones, and not every one. The data contain about 130,000 clones, about three quarters of them singletons.

This receptor was identified in a human donor in good health. Sequenced input: PBMCs. V gene TRBV29-1 combines with J gene TRBJ2-1; D uncertain. CDR3 nucleotide sequence: TGCAGCGTTGAGTCTACTCCGGGTTTTCCCAATGAGCAGTTCTTC. Translation gives CSVESTPGFPNEQFF.